This T cell receptor beta chain was sequenced during a study of blood T cell repertoires in COVID-19. Trimming cost V 2 bases and J 4 bases; bases outside gene matches: 8. The germline V gene has CDR1 MDHEN and CDR2 SYDVKM. The CDR3 consists of 15 residues. Repertoires were generated with immunoSEQ multiplex PCR, while TCRdb's copy carries only in-frame clones and drops some. The table has about 130,000 clones, about 92% seen once; the top ten hold around 4.6%. The chain combines TRBV28 with TRBJ2-7; 7 bases are shared with TRBD2. The sequencing sample was made of peripheral blood. The TCR was taken from a man between 60 and 70 years old with COVID-19, enrolled during active disease. CDR3 residues: CASSLRTPRGYEQYF. The CDR3 nucleotides read TGTGCCAGCAGTTTAAGGACCCCGCGGGGGTACGAGCAGTACTTC.